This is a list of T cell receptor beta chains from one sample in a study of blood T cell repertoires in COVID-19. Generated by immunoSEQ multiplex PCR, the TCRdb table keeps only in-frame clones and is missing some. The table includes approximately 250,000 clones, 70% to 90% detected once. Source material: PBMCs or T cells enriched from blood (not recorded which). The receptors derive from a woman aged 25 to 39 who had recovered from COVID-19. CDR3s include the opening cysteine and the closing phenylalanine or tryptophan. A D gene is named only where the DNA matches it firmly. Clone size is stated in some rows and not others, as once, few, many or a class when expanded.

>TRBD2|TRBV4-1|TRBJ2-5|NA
CASSQDVGSGASAQYF
TGCGCCAGCAGCCAAGATGTAGGTAGCGGGGCCTCGGCCCAGTACTTC
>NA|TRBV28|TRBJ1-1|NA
CASSRRGNTEAFF
TGTGCCAGCAGTCGCAGGGGAAACACTGAAGCTTTCTTT
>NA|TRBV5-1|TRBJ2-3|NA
CASSFSGIGTDTQYF
TGCGCCAGCAGCTTCTCGGGAATTGGAACAGATACGCAGTATTTT
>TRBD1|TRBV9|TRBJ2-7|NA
CASSRTGLSVYEQYF
TGTGCCAGCAGCCGGACAGGTCTCTCTGTCTACGAGCAGTACTTC
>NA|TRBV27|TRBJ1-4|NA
CASSFSATNEKLFF
TGTGCCAGCAGTTTTTCCGCAACTAATGAAAAACTGTTTTTT
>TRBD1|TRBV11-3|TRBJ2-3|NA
CASSLDLTGTDTQYF
TGTGCCAGCAGCTTAGACCTGACAGGGACCGATACGCAGTATTTT
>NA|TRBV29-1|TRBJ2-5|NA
CSAIQETQYF
TGCAGCGCAATACAAGAGACCCAGTACTTC
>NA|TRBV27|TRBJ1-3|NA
CASSLSGQGPGNTIYF
TGTGCCAGCAGTTTATCCGGGCAGGGGCCGGGAAACACCATATATTTT
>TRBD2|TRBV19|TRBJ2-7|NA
CASSIGIPQAGGPLNEQYF
TGTGCCAGTAGTATCGGAATCCCCCAAGCGGGAGGGCCATTGAACGAGCAGTACTTC
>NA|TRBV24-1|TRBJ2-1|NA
CATSGEYNEQFF
TGTGCCACCAGTGGAGAATACAATGAGCAGTTCTTC
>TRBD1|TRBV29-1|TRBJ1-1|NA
CSVPRQGIMNTEAFF
TGCAGCGTCCCCCGACAGGGGATTATGAACACTGAAGCTTTCTTT
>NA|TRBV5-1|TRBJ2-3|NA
CASSLPGLPPLDTQYF
TGCGCCAGCAGCTTGCCGGGACTCCCCCCTTTGGATACGCAGTATTTT
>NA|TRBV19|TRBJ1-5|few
CASSMYFSNQPQHF
TGTGCCAGTAGTATGTACTTTAGCAATCAGCCCCAGCATTTT
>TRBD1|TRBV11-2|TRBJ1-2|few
CASRFTGTGALNYGYTF
TGTGCCAGCAGGTTTACCGGGACAGGGGCCCTTAACTATGGCTACACCTTC
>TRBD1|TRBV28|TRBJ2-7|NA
CASSPPETGGFEQYF
TGTGCCAGCAGCCCCCCCGAGACAGGGGGCTTCGAGCAGTACTTC
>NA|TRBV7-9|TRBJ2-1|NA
CASSSRTVSNEQFF
TGTGCCAGCAGCTCGAGGACAGTTAGTAATGAGCAGTTCTTC
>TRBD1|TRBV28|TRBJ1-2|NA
CASRPTRTGGGYTF
TGTGCCAGCAGGCCGACTCGGACAGGGGGTGGCTACACCTTC
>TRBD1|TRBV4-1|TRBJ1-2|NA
CASSHGQGAVGYTF
TGCGCCAGCAGCCATGGGCAGGGGGCTGTTGGCTACACCTTC
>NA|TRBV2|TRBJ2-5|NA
CASHGLETQYF
TGTGCCAGCCATGGACTGGAGACCCAGTACTTC
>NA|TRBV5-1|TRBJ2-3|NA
CASSLGGPDTQYF
TGCGCCAGCAGCTTAGGGGGTCCAGATACGCAGTATTTT
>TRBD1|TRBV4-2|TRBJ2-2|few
CASSPRTGGLIWELFF
TGTGCCAGCAGCCCTCGGACAGGGGGTTTAATCTGGGAGCTGTTTTTT
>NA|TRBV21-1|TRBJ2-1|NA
CASSKEKREIPVNEQFF
TGTGCCAGCAGCAAAGAGAAGCGGGAAATCCCCGTGAATGAGCAGTTCTTC
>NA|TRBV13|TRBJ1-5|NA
CASSLRTGLKDDQPQHF
TGTGCCAGCAGCCTACGAACAGGGTTGAAAGATGATCAGCCCCAGCATTTT
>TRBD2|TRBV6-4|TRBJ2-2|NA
CASSSTTSGRTGELFF
TGTGCCAGCAGTTCAACCACTAGCGGGAGAACCGGGGAGCTGTTTTTT
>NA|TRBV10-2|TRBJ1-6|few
CASSANGEGSPLHF
TGCGCCAGCAGTGCAAACGGAGAAGGATCACCCCTCCACTTT
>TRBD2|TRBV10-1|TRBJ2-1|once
CASSERGLAGGQFF
TGCGCCAGCAGTGAGCGGGGACTAGCGGGAGGTCAGTTCTTC
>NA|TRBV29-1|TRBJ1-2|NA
CSVGNYRLYGYTF
TGCAGCGTTGGAAACTACAGGCTCTATGGCTACACCTTC
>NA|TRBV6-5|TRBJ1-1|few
CASSYSQQGNTEAFF
TGTGCCAGCAGTTACTCCCAACAGGGGAACACTGAAGCTTTCTTT
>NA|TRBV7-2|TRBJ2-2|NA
CASSPRTNRNTGELFF
TGTGCCAGCAGCCCGAGGACAAACCGGAACACCGGGGAGCTGTTTTTT
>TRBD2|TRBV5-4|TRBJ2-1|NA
CASRLGLAGGNEQFF
TGTGCCAGCAGGCTGGGACTAGCGGGAGGTAATGAGCAGTTCTTC
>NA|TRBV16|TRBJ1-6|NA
CASSQLRNRVRSYNSPLHF
TGTGCCAGCAGCCAATTGCGGAACAGGGTTAGGTCCTATAATTCACCCCTCCACTTT
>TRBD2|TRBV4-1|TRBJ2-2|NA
CASSQDVSGANTGELFF
TGCGCCAGCAGCCAAGACGTCAGCGGGGCTAACACCGGGGAGCTGTTTTTT
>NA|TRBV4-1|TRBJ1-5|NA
CASSQGQGGQPQHF
TGCGCCAGCAGCCAAGGCCAGGGTGGTCAGCCCCAGCATTTT
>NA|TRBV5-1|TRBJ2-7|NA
CASSLARQTYEQYF
TGCGCCAGCAGCTTGGCGAGACAGACCTACGAGCAGTACTTC
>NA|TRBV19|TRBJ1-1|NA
CASSTTGTWAEAFF
TGTGCCAGTAGTACCACAGGGACGTGGGCTGAAGCTTTCTTT